The entry below gives a single T cell receptor beta chain sequence along with its context. Antigen unknown. The length of the CDR3 is 14 residues. The germline gives CDR1 LNHDA, CDR2 SQIVND (reference sequence). The V segment lost 5 bases and the J segment 7 bases; nucleotides outside the gene matches: 8. This PCR relied on a set of 60 Vbeta primers and 13 Jbeta primers. Only in-frame clones appear in the TCRdb table, and some are missing; sequencing was by immunoSEQ multiplex PCR. The sample yields about 260,000 clones, 84% seen once. Healthy people donating bone marrow made up the donors. The record originates from a study of cytomegalovirus exposure and HLA in healthy donors. Study-wide points: Specific recognition of CMV antigens was confirmed in vitro for a few chains (all CMV-associated).

This receptor was obtained from a middle-aged woman in good health and CMV-seropositive. The V gene is TRBV19, the J gene TRBJ1-2; the match to TRBD1 covers 9 bases. Sequenced: PBMCs. The CDR3 DNA sequence: TGTGCCAGTAGTCCGGGGACAGGGTGGTTTGGCTACACCTTC. Translation gives CASSPGTGWFGYTF.